This T cell receptor (beta chain) is drawn from a study of cytomegalovirus exposure and HLA in healthy donors. Background on the study: The roughly 660 first-cohort repertoires shared a platform with the 110 or so validation repertoires, as reported in a later analysis. The study, taken as a whole, reports: Associated with cytomegalovirus, according to the listing, were 150 to 200 TCR beta chains. Subsequent analysis showed first-cohort TCR clusters tending to co-occur in more than 95 validation repertoires. Some public TCRs appeared in many individuals, while most sequences were rare.

Assay used: immunoSEQ multiplex PCR; TCRdb lists only in-frame clones, some missing. The table shows 130,000 to 150,000 clones, with around 88% occurring only once. The germline CDR1 and CDR2 sequences are MRHNA and SNTAGT. The germline V and J ends were trimmed by 0 bases and 3 bases, with 12 bases remaining between them. The CDR3 extends over 16 amino acids. Only one count was recorded for this clone. Its antigen is not identified. Material: PBMCs. This TCR came from a woman aged 18-35 years in good health and CMV-seropositive. V is TRBV6-4 and J is TRBJ1-3; D possibly corresponds to TRBD1 (5 bases). CDR3: CASSDSKAGLGNTIYF. The CDR3 bases are TGTGCCAGCAGTGACTCGAAGGCAGGGCTTGGAAACACCATATATTTT.